The 5 T cell receptor beta chains below were found in one sample sequenced in a study of blood T cell repertoires in COVID-19. Data came from immunoSEQ multiplex PCR; TCRdb stores just in-frame clones and leaves some out. There are approximately 150,000 clones in the sample; approximately 91% occur only once, and around 5% lies in the top ten. Sequenced material: peripheral blood. The source of these receptors is a man aged 18 to 29 with COVID-19, enrolled during active disease.

The chain uses TRBV4-3 and TRBJ2-1; 9 bases align to TRBD1. The length of the CDR3 is 15 residues. Germline trimming cut 3 bases from V and 2 bases from J; bases unmatched to any gene: 2. CDR1 and CDR2 (germline): LGHNA, YSLEER. CDR3 in amino acids: CASSHDRGTYNEQFF. CDR3 nucleotide sequence: TGCGCCAGCAGCCATGACAGGGGGACCTACAATGAGCAGTTCTTC.

The V and J genes are TRBV7-2 and TRBJ1-5; D is unresolved. The CDR3 has 16 residues. The germline V gene has CDR1 SGHTA and CDR2 FQGNSA. V lost 0 bases, J lost 4 bases, and 13 bases lay in between. The CDR3 here is CASSLAWQIGNQPQHF. DNA of the CDR3: TGTGCCAGCAGCTTAGCGTGGCAGATCGGGAATCAGCCCCAGCATTTT.

This chain joins TRBV11-3 and TRBJ2-2; 8 bases fit TRBD2. From germline, CDR1 is SGHNT and CDR2 YENEEA. The CDR3 covers 17 residues. Trimming at V came to 4 bases and at J to 1 base, leaving 8 bases not matched to a gene. Written as DNA, the CDR3 is TGTGCCAGCAGCTCCTGGAGCGGGAGAGGGAACACCGGGGAGCTGTTTTTT. It encodes CASSSWSGRGNTGELFF.

The chain combines TRBV24-1 with TRBJ2-7; tentative D call: TRBD2 (5 bases). This CDR3 has 11 residues. The germline V and J ends were trimmed by 10 bases and 9 bases, with 15 bases remaining between them. The germline V gene encodes CDR1 KGHDR and CDR2 SFDVKD. The CDR3 DNA reads TGTGCCACATCAAGTTTGGGAGCGCAGTACTTC. Translation: CATSSLGAQYF.

This clone appeared once. J is TRBJ2-5 and V is TRBV28; 9 bases agree with TRBD2. Trimming at V came to 6 bases and at J to 4 bases, leaving 0 bases not matched to a gene. Germline assignment: CDR1 MDHEN and CDR2 SYDVKM. The CDR3 sequence is 12 residues long. The CDR3 reads CASRLAGETQYF. The DNA of the CDR3 is TGTGCCAGCAGACTAGCGGGAGAGACCCAGTACTTC. Full variable domain (rest looked up from reference TRBV28 and TRBJ2-5): DVKVTQSSRYLVKRTGEKVFLECVQDMDHENMFWYRQDPGLGLRLIYFSYDVKMKEKGDIPEGYSVSREKKERFSLILESASTNQTSMYLCASRLAGETQYFGPGTRLLVL.